This T cell receptor (beta chain) was found in a study of long-term antiretroviral therapy in people with HIV. This clone is medium-sized within its sample. Its antigen remains unidentified. The CDR3 contains 12 residues. From germline, CDR1 is MGHRA and CDR2 YSYEKL. Trimming shortened V by 1 base and J by 8 bases, and 5 bases separated the two germline ends. Overall study results and limits: In the period from about 2003 to 2017, blood was collected, possibly under older ART regimens. Post-ART diversity increased but stayed below transplant donor controls.

The authors ran the immunoSEQ assay, v3.0, at survey level. Generated by immunoSEQ multiplex PCR, the TCRdb table keeps only in-frame clones and is missing some. The sample consists of around 6,500 clones, just under 75% of them appearing once. Sample: unsorted PBMCs, taken 0.1 years before starting antiretroviral therapy. The clonotype comes from a man between 18 and 29 years old with HIV. The chain carries TRBV4-1 and TRBJ2-2; D call uncertain. The CDR3 region is CASSQGGGELFF. The CDR3 DNA reads TGCGCCAGCAGCCAAGGGGGAGGGGAGCTGTTTTTT.